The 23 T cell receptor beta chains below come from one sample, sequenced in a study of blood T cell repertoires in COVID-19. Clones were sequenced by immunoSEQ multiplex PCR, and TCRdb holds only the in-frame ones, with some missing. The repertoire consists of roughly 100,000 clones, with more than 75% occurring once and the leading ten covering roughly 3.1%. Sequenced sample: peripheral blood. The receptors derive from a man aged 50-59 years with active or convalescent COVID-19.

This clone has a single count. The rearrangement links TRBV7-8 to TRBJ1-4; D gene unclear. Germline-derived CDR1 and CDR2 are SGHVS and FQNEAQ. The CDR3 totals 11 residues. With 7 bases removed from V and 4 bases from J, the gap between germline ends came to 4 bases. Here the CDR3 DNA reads TGTGCCAGCACCGGTAATGAAAAACTGTTTTTT. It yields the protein CASTGNEKLFF.

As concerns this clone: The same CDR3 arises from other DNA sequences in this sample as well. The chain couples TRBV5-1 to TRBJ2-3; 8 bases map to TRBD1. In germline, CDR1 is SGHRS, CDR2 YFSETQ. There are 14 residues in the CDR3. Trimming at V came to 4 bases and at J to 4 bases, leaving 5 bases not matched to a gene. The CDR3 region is CASSPGQGADTQYF. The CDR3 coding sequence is TGCGCCAGCAGCCCCGGACAGGGCGCAGATACGCAGTATTTT.

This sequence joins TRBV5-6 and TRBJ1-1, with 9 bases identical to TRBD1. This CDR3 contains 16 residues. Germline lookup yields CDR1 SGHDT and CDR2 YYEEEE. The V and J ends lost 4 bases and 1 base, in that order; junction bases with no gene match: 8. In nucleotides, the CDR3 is TGTGCCAGCAGCAAGTACAGGGGGCTTGAGAACACTGAAGCTTTCTTT. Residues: CASSKYRGLENTEAFF.

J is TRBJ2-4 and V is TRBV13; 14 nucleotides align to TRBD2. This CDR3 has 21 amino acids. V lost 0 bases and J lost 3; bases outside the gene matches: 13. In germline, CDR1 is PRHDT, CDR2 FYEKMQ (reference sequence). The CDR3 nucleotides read TGTGCCAGCAGCTTAGGGATTCCGACTAGCGGGGGGGTCATGGGCAAAAACATTCAGTACTTC. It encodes CASSLGIPTSGGVMGKNIQYF.

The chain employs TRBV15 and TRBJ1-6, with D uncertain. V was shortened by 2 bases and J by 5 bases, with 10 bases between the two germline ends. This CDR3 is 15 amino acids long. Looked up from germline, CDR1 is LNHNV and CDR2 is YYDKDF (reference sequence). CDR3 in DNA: TGTGCCACCAGCAGATCTAGCGTGGATAATTCACCCCTCCACTTT. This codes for CATSRSSVDNSPLHF.

The CDR3 here is CASSHPGTGGSNSPLHF. CDR3 coding DNA: TGTGCCAGCAGCCATCCCGGGACAGGGGGCTCTAATTCACCCCTCCACTTT. The chain is built from TRBV11-2 and TRBJ1-6; 12 nucleotides align to TRBD1. From germline, CDR1 is SGHAT and CDR2 FQNNGV. This CDR3 has 17 residues. V lost 5 bases, J lost 6 bases, and 8 bases stayed unmatched.

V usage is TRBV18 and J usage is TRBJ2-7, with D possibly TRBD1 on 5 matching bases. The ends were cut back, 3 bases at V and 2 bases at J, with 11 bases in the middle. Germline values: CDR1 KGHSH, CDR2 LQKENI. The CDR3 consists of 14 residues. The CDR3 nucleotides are TGTGCCAGCTCACCCGGGCAAGGGGCCTACGAGCAGTACGTC. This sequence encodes CASSPGQGAYEQYV.

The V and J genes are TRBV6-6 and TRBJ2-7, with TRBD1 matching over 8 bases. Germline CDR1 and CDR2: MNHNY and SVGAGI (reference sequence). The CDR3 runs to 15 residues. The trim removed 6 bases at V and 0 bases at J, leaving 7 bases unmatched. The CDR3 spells CASRGRTGNSYEQYF. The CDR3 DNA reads TGTGCCAGCAGGGGGAGGACAGGGAACTCCTACGAGCAGTACTTC.

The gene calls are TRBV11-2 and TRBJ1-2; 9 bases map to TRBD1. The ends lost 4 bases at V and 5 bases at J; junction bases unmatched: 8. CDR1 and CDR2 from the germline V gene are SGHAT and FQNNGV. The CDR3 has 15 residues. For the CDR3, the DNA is TGTGCCAGCAGCTCCCCGGGACAGGGTGTGTATGGCTACACCTTC. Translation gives CASSSPGQGVYGYTF.

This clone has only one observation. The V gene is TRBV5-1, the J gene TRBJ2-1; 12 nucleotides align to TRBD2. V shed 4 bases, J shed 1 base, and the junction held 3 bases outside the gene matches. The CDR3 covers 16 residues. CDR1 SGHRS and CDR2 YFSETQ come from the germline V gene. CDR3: CASSQTSGGSYNEQFF. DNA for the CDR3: TGCGCCAGCAGCCAGACTAGCGGGGGTTCCTACAATGAGCAGTTCTTC.

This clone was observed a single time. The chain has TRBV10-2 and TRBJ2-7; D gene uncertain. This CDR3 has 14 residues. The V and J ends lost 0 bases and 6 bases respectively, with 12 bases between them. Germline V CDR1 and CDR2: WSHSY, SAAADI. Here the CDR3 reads CASSESKTQSEQYF. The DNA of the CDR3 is TGCGCCAGCAGTGAGTCGAAGACACAGAGCGAGCAGTACTTC.

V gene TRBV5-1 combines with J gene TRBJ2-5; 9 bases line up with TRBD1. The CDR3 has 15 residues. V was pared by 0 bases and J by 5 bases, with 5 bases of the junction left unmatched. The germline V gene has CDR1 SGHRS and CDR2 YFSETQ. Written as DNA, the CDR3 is TGCGCCAGCAGCTTGGTAGGACAGGGGATGGAGACCCAGTACTTC. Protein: CASSLVGQGMETQYF.

CDR3 bases: TGTGCCAGCAGTTTTACAGGGGCTGAAAAACTGTTTTTT. Protein: CASSFTGAEKLFF. The gene calls are TRBV12-3 or TRBV12-4 and TRBJ1-4, with TRBD1 matching over 7 bases. Unmatched junction bases numbered 2, after V lost 3 bases and J lost 7 bases. This CDR3 has 13 residues.

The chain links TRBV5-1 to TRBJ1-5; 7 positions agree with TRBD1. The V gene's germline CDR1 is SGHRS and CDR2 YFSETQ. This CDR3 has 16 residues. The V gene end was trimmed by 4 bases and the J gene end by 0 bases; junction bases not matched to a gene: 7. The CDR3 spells CASSLGTANSNQPQHF. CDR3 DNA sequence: TGCGCCAGCAGCCTCGGGACAGCAAATAGCAATCAGCCCCAGCATTTT.

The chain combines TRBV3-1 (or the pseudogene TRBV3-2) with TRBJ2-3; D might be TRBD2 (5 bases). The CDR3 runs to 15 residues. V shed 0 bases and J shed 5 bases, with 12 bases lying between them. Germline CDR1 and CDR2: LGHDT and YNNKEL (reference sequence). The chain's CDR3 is CASSQESSSGDTQYF. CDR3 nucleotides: TGTGCCAGCAGCCAAGAGTCGTCGAGCGGAGATACGCAGTATTTT.

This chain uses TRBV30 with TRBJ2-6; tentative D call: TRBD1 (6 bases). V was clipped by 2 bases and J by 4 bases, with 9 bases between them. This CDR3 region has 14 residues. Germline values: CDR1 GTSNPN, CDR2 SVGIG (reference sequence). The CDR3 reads CAWSTGSGANVLTF. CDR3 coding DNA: TGTGCCTGGAGTACAGGGTCAGGGGCCAACGTCCTGACTTTC.

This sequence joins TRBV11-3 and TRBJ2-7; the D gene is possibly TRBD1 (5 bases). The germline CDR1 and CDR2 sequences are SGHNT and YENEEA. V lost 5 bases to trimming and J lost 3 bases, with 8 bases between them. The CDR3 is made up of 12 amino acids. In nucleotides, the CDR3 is TGTGCCAGCAGCCCTACAGGCTACGAGCAGTACTTC. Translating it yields CASSPTGYEQYF.

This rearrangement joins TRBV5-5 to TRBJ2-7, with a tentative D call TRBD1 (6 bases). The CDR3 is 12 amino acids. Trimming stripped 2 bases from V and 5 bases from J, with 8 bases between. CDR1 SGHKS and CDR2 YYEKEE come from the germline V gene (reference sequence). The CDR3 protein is CASSLQGNEQYV. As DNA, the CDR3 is TGTGCCAGCAGCTTACAGGGAAACGAGCAGTACGTC.

In nucleotides, the CDR3 is TGTGCCTGGGCTATGGACAGGCCTACCTCTGGAAACACCATATATTTT. Its protein is CAWAMDRPTSGNTIYF. This chain joins TRBV30 and TRBJ1-3; 7 bases line up with TRBD1. The length of the CDR3 is 16 residues. V shed 5 bases, J shed 0 bases, and the junction held 10 bases outside the gene matches. The germline V gene encodes CDR1 GTSNPN and CDR2 SVGIG (reference sequence). Filled out from reference TRBV30 and TRBJ1-3, the complete variable domain reads SQTIHQWPATLVQPVGSPLSLECTVEGTSNPNLYWYRQAAGRGLQLLFYSVGIGQISSEVPQNLSASRPQDRQFILSSKKLLLSDSGFYLCAWAMDRPTSGNTIYFGEGSWLTVV.

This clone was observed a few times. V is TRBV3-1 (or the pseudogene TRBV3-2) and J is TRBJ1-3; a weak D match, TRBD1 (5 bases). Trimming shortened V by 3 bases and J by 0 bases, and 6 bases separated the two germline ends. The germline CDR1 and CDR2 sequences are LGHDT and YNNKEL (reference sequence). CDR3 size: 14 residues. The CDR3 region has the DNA TGTGCCAGCAGCCAGACAGTCTCTGGAAACACCATATATTTT. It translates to CASSQTVSGNTIYF.

The CDR3 loop reads CASSTGQGGNTIYF. CDR3 DNA: TGCGCCAGCAGCACCGGACAGGGTGGAAACACCATATATTTT. The chain links TRBV5-1 to TRBJ1-3; TRBD1 matches 8 bases. The V gene end was trimmed by 4 bases and the J gene end by 3 bases; junction bases not matched to a gene: 3. This CDR3 spans 14 amino acids. Germline V gives CDR1 SGHRS, CDR2 YFSETQ.

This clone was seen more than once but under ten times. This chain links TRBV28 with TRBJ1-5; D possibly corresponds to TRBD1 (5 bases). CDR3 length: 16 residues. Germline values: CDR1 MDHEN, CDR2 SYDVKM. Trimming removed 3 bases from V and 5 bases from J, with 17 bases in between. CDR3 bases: TGTGCCAGCAGTTTTGGGGCAGGGAAGATCTATCAGCCCCAGCATTTT. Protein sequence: CASSFGAGKIYQPQHF.

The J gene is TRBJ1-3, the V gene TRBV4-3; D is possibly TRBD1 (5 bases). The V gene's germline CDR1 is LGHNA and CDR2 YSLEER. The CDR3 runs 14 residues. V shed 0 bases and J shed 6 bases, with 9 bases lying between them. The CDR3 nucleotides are TGCGCCAGCAGCCAAGACAGGGAGGCAAACACCATATATTTT. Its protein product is CASSQDREANTIYF.